The 27 T cell receptor beta chains listed next were all sequenced from one sample in a study of metastatic and nonmetastatic thyroid tumors. From the PCR reads, TCRdb re-called clones with MiXCR. The table records 20,000 to 25,000 clones, approximately 14% of them present only once. Each patient came to thyroid surgery without any prior treatment (of any kind). Sequencing was done on a sample of tumor tissue. These receptors were taken from a female donor with papillary thyroid cancer or a benign thyroid nodule (not recorded which). Some clones in this sample may be carry-over from other donors' samples.

This chain uses TRBV6-2 or TRBV6-3 with TRBJ2-5; 7 nucleotides align to TRBD1. The CDR3 runs to 15 residues. After removal of 5 bases from V and 1 base from J, the junction contained 7 bases not matched to a gene. CDR1 and CDR2 (germline): MNHEY, SVGEGT. CDR3 residues: CASSRTRQGQETQYF. The CDR3 bases are TGTGCCAGCAGTAGGACCCGACAGGGCCAAGAGACCCAGTACTTC.

The chain carries TRBV5-1 and TRBJ1-1; D gene uncertain. The CDR3 covers 13 residues. Germline V gene lookup returns CDR1 SGHRS and CDR2 YFSETQ. Between the trimmed V and J ends, which lost 0 bases and 4 bases, there was a span of 7 bases. CDR3 sequence (DNA): TGCGCCAGCAGCTTGGACAGTGGCACTGAAGCTTTCTTT. It translates to CASSLDSGTEAFF.

There are many counts of this clone. The sample holds other DNA sequences that translate to the same CDR3. The chain couples TRBV27 to TRBJ1-2, with 7 bases aligning to TRBD1. The CDR3 is made up of 14 amino acids. The germline CDR1 and CDR2 sequences are MNHEY and SMNVEV (reference sequence). Trimming at V came to 6 bases and at J to 5 bases, leaving 9 bases not matched to a gene. This chain's CDR3 is CASRQAGQIYGYTF. CDR3 sequence (DNA): TGTGCCAGCAGACAAGCGGGACAGATATATGGCTACACCTTC.

In this sample, this clone turned up a few times. DNA of the CDR3: TGTGCCAGCATTCGGGGGACTAGCGGGAGTTACGAGCAGTACTTC. It encodes CASIRGTSGSYEQYF. The chain has TRBV28 and TRBJ2-7, with 14 bases fitting TRBD2. This CDR3 is 15 amino acids long. Germline V lookup: CDR1 MDHEN, CDR2 SYDVKM. The ends lost 7 bases at V and 4 bases at J; junction bases unmatched: 6.

This clone was counted at least ten times. The chain uses TRBV15 and TRBJ2-4; no reliable D call. V lost 0 bases to trimming and J lost 1 base, with 13 bases between them. The CDR3 loop spans 17 amino acids. Germline CDR1 and CDR2: LNHNV and YYDKDF (reference sequence). In DNA form, the CDR3 reads TGTGCCACCAGCAGAGATATCCCTTTGGGGGCCAAAAACATTCAGTACTTC. Protein sequence: CATSRDIPLGAKNIQYF. Full variable domain (missing parts from reference TRBV15 and TRBJ2-4): DAMVIQNPRYQVTQFGKPVTLSCSQTLNHNVMYWYQQKSSQAPKLLFHYYDKDFNNEADTPDNFQSRRPNTSFCFLDIRSPGLGDTAMYLCATSRDIPLGAKNIQYFGAGTRLSVL.

Turning to this clone: The junction departs from the called germline gene at one end, perhaps through a read error. The CDR3 is CSARAVQGDSGERYF. The CDR3 nucleotides read TGCAGTGCTAGAGCGGTACAGGGGGATTCCGGCGAGCGGTACTTC. The V call is TRBV20-1, the J call TRBJ2-7, with TRBD1 matching over 8 bases. Germline loops: CDR1 DFQATT, CDR2 SNEGSKA (reference sequence). CDR3 length: 15 residues.

The chain employs TRBV3-1 and TRBJ2-7; 13 positions match TRBD2. CDR3 length: 15 residues. Germline V gene lookup returns CDR1 LGHDT and CDR2 YNNKEL (reference sequence). The J segment lost 3 bases and the V segment lost 4 bases, leaving 3 bases of the junction unmatched. CDR3 sequence reads: CASSPGLAGSYEQYF. The CDR3, as DNA: TGTGCCAGCAGCCCGGGACTAGCGGGGAGCTACGAGCAGTACTTC.

This sequence joins TRBV3-1 and TRBJ1-2, with D possibly being TRBD1 (5 bases). CDR3 length equals 15 residues. Germline assignment: CDR1 LGHDT and CDR2 YNNKEL (reference sequence). The ends were cut back, 6 bases at V and 2 bases at J, with 16 bases in the middle. DNA of the CDR3: TGTGCCAGCAGAGGGTTGATCAGGGAGAACTATGGCTACACCTTC. Amino acid sequence: CASRGLIRENYGYTF.

This clone has ten or more counts. The V and J genes are TRBV5-1 and TRBJ2-5; maybe TRBD2 (6 bases). The CDR3 runs 14 residues. The V gene's germline CDR1 is SGHRS and CDR2 YFSETQ. The V end was cut by 5 bases, the J end by 3 bases, with 14 bases between. The CDR3 reads CASSTTAGKETQYF. For the CDR3, the DNA is TGCGCCAGCAGTACTACCGCGGGGAAAGAGACCCAGTACTTC. The full variable domain, in which reference TRBV5-1 and TRBJ2-5 provide the parts outside the CDR3, is KAGVTQTPRYLIKTRGQQVTLSCSPISGHRSVSWYQQTPGQGLQFLFEYFSETQRNKGNFPGRFSGRQFSNSRSEMNVSTLELGDSALYLCASSTTAGKETQYFGPGTRLLVL.

This clone was seen ten or more times. J is TRBJ1-6 and V is TRBV9, with 8 bases identical to TRBD1. The CDR3 covers 14 residues. Trimming removed 7 bases from V and 7 bases from J; junction bases left unmatched: 7. The V gene's germline CDR1 is SGDLS and CDR2 YYNGEE. In DNA, the CDR3 is TGTGCCAGCCGCGGGGGACAGGACAATTCACCCCTCCACTTT. Its protein product is CASRGGQDNSPLHF.

This clone was found many times. The chain couples TRBV11-1 to TRBJ2-1; D is perhaps TRBD1 (5 bases). The CDR3 has 14 residues. V lost 2 bases to trimming and J lost 2 bases, with 7 bases between them. CDR1 and CDR2 (germline): SGHAT, FQDESV (reference sequence). The CDR3 DNA reads as TGTGCCAGCAGCTTATCCAGGGCCTACAATGAGCAGTTCTTC. Amino acid sequence: CASSLSRAYNEQFF. Full variable domain (remainder filled in from reference TRBV11-1 and TRBJ2-1): EAEVAQSPRYKITEKSQAVAFWCDPISGHATLYWYRQILGQGPELLVQFQDESVVDDSQLPKDRFSAERLKGVDSTLKIQPAELGDSAMYLCASSLSRAYNEQFFGPGTRLTVL.

This clone has a count of ten or more. CDR3 region: CASSAVVSGSGTDTQYF. In DNA form, the CDR3 reads TGCGCCAGCAGCGCTGTGGTTAGCGGGAGCGGCACAGATACGCAGTATTTT. This chain links TRBV5-1 with TRBJ2-3; 9 bases map to TRBD2. The V and J ends lost 4 bases and 1 base, in that order; junction bases with no gene match: 10. Looked up from germline, CDR1 is SGHRS and CDR2 is YFSETQ. This CDR3 has 17 amino acids.

This clone has ten or more counts. The chain has TRBV9 and TRBJ2-5, with D possibly being TRBD1 (6 bases). The V end lost 2 bases, the J end lost 5 bases, and 22 bases lay between the germline ends. This CDR3 spans 17 amino acids. Germline values: CDR1 SGDLS, CDR2 YYNGEE. The CDR3 reads CASSVGAAGSLGETQYF. For the CDR3, the DNA is TGTGCCAGCAGCGTGGGGGCTGCAGGGTCCCTCGGGGAGACCCAGTACTTC.

This clone was counted ten times or more. The V call is TRBV28, the J call TRBJ1-1; tentative D call: TRBD1 (5 bases). The CDR3 spans 16 residues. V lost 2 bases and J 0 bases, leaving 13 bases between the germline ends. Per germline, CDR1 MDHEN and CDR2 SYDVKM. CDR3 residues: CASSLGETAMNTEAFF. CDR3 bases: TGTGCCAGCAGTTTAGGGGAGACAGCCATGAACACTGAAGCTTTCTTT.

This clone was recorded many times. In nucleotides, the CDR3 is TGCGCCAGCAGCGGAGAGGGTCATTCTGGGGAGACCCAGTACTTC. This codes for CASSGEGHSGETQYF. The chain links TRBV5-1 to TRBJ2-5; TRBD2 might be the D (5 bases). The CDR3 sequence is 15 residues long. Looked up from germline, CDR1 is SGHRS and CDR2 is YFSETQ. Trimming stripped 4 bases from V and 5 bases from J, with 18 bases between.

This clone was seen ten or more times. This chain joins TRBV5-4 and TRBJ2-7, with 7 bases matching TRBD1. CDR3 length equals 16 residues. Germline lookup yields CDR1 SGHNT and CDR2 YYREEE (reference sequence). Trimming cost V 4 bases and J 3 bases; bases outside gene matches: 13. The CDR3, as DNA: TGTGCCAGCAGCCCGAACCCTACAGGGGCTTACTACGAGCAGTACTTC. It yields the protein CASSPNPTGAYYEQYF.

This clone was recorded at least ten times. The J gene is TRBJ1-1, the V gene TRBV5-1, with D maybe TRBD1 (5 bases). Trimming cost V 4 bases and J 2 bases, with 15 bases left between them. This CDR3 contains 15 residues. Looked up from germline, CDR1 is SGHRS and CDR2 is YFSETQ. The CDR3, as DNA: TGCGCCAGCAGCGACGACAGAGAATTAAACACTGAAGCTTTCTTT. Translated: CASSDDRELNTEAFF.

This clone has just a few counts. V gene TRBV24-1 combines with J gene TRBJ2-1; TRBD2 aligns across 12 bases. V shed 3 bases, J shed 8 bases, and the junction held 7 bases outside the gene matches. Germline V CDR1 and CDR2: KGHDR, SFDVKD. This CDR3 comprises 16 residues. CDR3 coding DNA: TGTGCCACCAGTGATGCCGGGACTAGCGGGTCCGATGAGCAGTTCTTC. Residues: CATSDAGTSGSDEQFF.

This clone appeared many times. V is TRBV18 and J is TRBJ1-4; D is unresolved. The CDR3 consists of 13 residues. Germline V gene lookup returns CDR1 KGHSH and CDR2 LQKENI. V shed 3 bases and J shed 10 bases, with 12 bases lying between them. The CDR3 sequence: CASSPLGKGKLFF. The CDR3 bases are TGTGCCAGCTCACCGTTGGGGAAGGGAAAACTGTTTTTT.

In nucleotides, the CDR3 is TGTGCCAGCAGCTTAGGCGGGGCCGGGACCTCCTACGAGCAGTACTTC. Amino acid sequence: CASSLGGAGTSYEQYF. This chain connects TRBV7-6 to TRBJ2-7; a weak D match, TRBD2 (6 bases). Germline CDR1 SGHVS, CDR2 FNYEAQ. The CDR3 is made up of 16 amino acids. V was shortened by 1 base and J by 0 bases, with 13 bases between the two germline ends.

This clone occurred many times. The chain is built from TRBV18 and TRBJ2-7, with 8 positions matching TRBD2. Germline V CDR1 and CDR2: KGHSH, LQKENI. CDR3 length: 18 residues. V was clipped by 3 bases and J by 3 bases; unmatched bases: 16. CDR3 residues: CASSPHIPGTRRHYEQYF. The CDR3 DNA is TGTGCCAGCTCACCCCACATTCCCGGGACTAGACGACACTACGAGCAGTACTTC.

At least ten counts were recorded for this clone. This sequence joins TRBV4-2 and TRBJ1-1, with 9 bases aligning to TRBD1. CDR1 is LGHNA, CDR2 YNFKEQ, per germline. This CDR3 comprises 15 residues. The V segment lost 4 bases and the J segment 2 bases; nucleotides outside the gene matches: 5. The CDR3 region has the DNA TGTGCCAGCAGCCTTTCGACAGGGGGAAACACTGAAGCTTTCTTT. As protein: CASSLSTGGNTEAFF.

This clone is categorized as large. J is TRBJ2-3 and V is TRBV6-5; 7 nucleotides line up with TRBD2. CDR3 length: 17 residues. CDR1 is MNHEY, CDR2 SVGAGI, per germline. J was trimmed by 2 bases and V by 4 bases; bases with no gene match: 12. CDR3 DNA: TGTGCCAGCAGTTCCACCCCTTTTCGGGGGGACACAGATACGCAGTATTTT. Amino acids: CASSSTPFRGDTDTQYF.

This clone has just a few counts. The rearrangement uses TRBV6-1 and TRBJ2-3; 7 positions agree with TRBD1. The CDR3 totals 15 residues. Germline assignment: CDR1 MNHNS and CDR2 SASEGT. V dropped 8 bases and J dropped 2; count of bases not matched to a gene: 10. The DNA for the CDR3 is TGTGCCAGCGTCCCTAGACAGGGAATCACAGATACGCAGTATTTT. This translates into CASVPRQGITDTQYF.

This clone was seen a handful of times. The rearrangement uses TRBV6-9 and TRBJ2-5; 8 bases agree with TRBD1. Germline CDR1 and CDR2: MNHGY and SVAAGI. The V segment lost 4 bases and the J segment 6 bases; nucleotides outside the gene matches: 7. This CDR3 contains 14 residues. CDR3: CASSLGQAGKTQYF. In DNA form, the CDR3 reads TGTGCCAGCAGTTTGGGACAGGCTGGGAAGACCCAGTACTTC.

At least ten counts were recorded for this clone. This chain connects TRBV20-1 to TRBJ1-1, with no clear D. V gave up 6 bases and J gave up 0 bases, with 11 bases separating them. The CDR3 spans 13 residues. Looked up from germline, CDR1 is DFQATT and CDR2 is SNEGSKA (reference sequence). The CDR3 DNA reads as TGCAGTGCGCAGAAGGCCATGAACACTGAAGCTTTCTTT. Translated, it gives CSAQKAMNTEAFF.

This clone was counted between two and nine times. The V gene is TRBV12-3 or TRBV12-4, the J gene TRBJ2-7, with D tentatively TRBD1 (6 bases). The CDR3 sequence is 14 residues long. Between the trimmed V and J ends, which lost 6 bases and 2 bases, there was a span of 14 bases. CDR3 nucleotides: TGTGCCAGCAGCTCCCTTGGACAGACCTACGAGCAGTACTTC. It is translated as CASSSLGQTYEQYF.